This TCR beta chain originates from a study of T cells in Graves' hyperthyroidism and ophthalmopathy. This clonotype came up many times. Germline V gives CDR1 GTSNPN, CDR2 SVGIG (reference sequence). The CDR3 spans 14 residues. Trimming cost V 4 bases and J 2 bases; bases outside gene matches: 2. Authors of the study amplified TCR beta CDR3 regions from RNA transcripts. The HTBI primer set drove a first-round RT-PCR of the TCR CDR3. TCRdb reprocessed the multiplex PCR reads via MiXCR and lists one record per CDR3 protein. The sample has about 380,000 distinct CDR3 sequences, about 14% seen once. V is TRBV30 and J is TRBJ2-3; 11 nucleotides match TRBD2. This TCR derives from a woman in her sixties with Graves' hyperthyroidism. Sequenced sample: blood. CDR3 sequence (DNA): TGTGCCTGGAAACTAGCGGGAGCCACAGATACGCAGTATTTT. Translated, it gives CAWKLAGATDTQYF. Looking up the rest from reference TRBV30 and TRBJ2-3 gives the full variable domain: SQTIHQWPATLVQPVGSPLSLECTVEGTSNPNLYWYRQAAGRGLQLLFYSVGIGQISSEVPQNLSASRPQDRQFILSSKKLLLSDSGFYLCAWKLAGATDTQYFGPGTRLTVL.